The 30 T cell receptor beta chains below were found in one sample sequenced in a study of sequential checkpoint blockade in melanoma. Specified treatment: randomized to nivolumab then ipilimumab (arm A) or the reverse (arm B). Profiling relied on immunoSEQ multiplex PCR, and the TCRdb table lists in-frame clones only, not all of them. The sample records more than 15,000 clones, roughly three quarters being singletons. The specimen comprised CD8+ T cells sorted from blood (inferred from file names), sampled from a patient given nivolumab and ipilimumab in sequence. The receptors stem from a human donor with melanoma.

The gene calls are TRBV18 and TRBJ2-3, with TRBD1 identical over 10 bases. J gave up 3 bases and V 6 bases, and 6 bases lay outside the gene matches. Per the germline V gene, CDR1 is KGHSH and CDR2 is LQKENI. The CDR3 sequence is 15 residues long. The CDR3 is CASSPGQGLTDTQYF. The CDR3 nucleotides are TGTGCCAGCTCGCCGGGACAGGGGCTGACAGATACGCAGTATTTT.

The chain uses TRBV29-1 and TRBJ2-6; D may be TRBD1 (7 bases). In germline, CDR1 is SQVTM, CDR2 ANQGSEA. V was cut by 7 bases and J by 4 bases, with 23 bases left in between. This CDR3 spans 17 amino acids. CDR3 in amino acids: CSGMAGGGGNGANVLTF. CDR3 DNA: TGCAGCGGAATGGCAGGGGGAGGAGGGAACGGGGCCAACGTCCTGACTTTC.

This clone was seen only a few times. This chain connects TRBV19 to TRBJ2-5; TRBD1 might be the D (5 bases). The CDR3 contains 15 residues. The V end lost 7 bases, the J end lost 5 bases, and 20 bases lay between the germline ends. CDR1 and CDR2 (germline): LNHDA, SQIVND (reference sequence). The CDR3 DNA sequence: TGTGCCAGTAAAGATCTAGGGCATGGGGCGGAGACCCAGTACTTC. Translation: CASKDLGHGAETQYF.

The rearrangement links TRBV5-5 to TRBJ2-5; a possible D gene is TRBD1 (6 bases). This CDR3 comprises 14 residues. Germline V gene data show CDR1 as SGHKS and CDR2 as YYEKEE (reference sequence). Trimming took off 3 bases at V and 5 bases at J, with 14 bases between the two ends. CDR3: CASSSATGRETQYF. CDR3 DNA: TGTGCCAGCAGCTCAGCGACAGGACGGGAGACCCAGTACTTC.

The rearrangement links TRBV5-1 to TRBJ2-5; D is perhaps TRBD2 (6 bases). Germline loops: CDR1 SGHRS, CDR2 YFSETQ. CDR3 size: 13 residues. Trimming cost V 4 bases and J 4 bases, with 11 bases left between them. CDR3 nucleotides: TGCGCCAGCAGCACGGGGGTTGGAGAGACCCAGTACTTC. It is translated as CASSTGVGETQYF.

The chain is built from TRBV27 and TRBJ2-2, with 8 bases matching TRBD1. The V segment lost 2 bases and the J segment 4 bases; nucleotides outside the gene matches: 0. The length of the CDR3 is 14 residues. In germline, CDR1 is MNHEY, CDR2 SMNVEV (reference sequence). The CDR3 is CASSLTGGTGELFF. The CDR3 DNA is TGTGCCAGCAGTTTAACAGGGGGCACCGGGGAGCTGTTTTTT.

The rearrangement uses TRBV29-1 and TRBJ1-2; unclear D gene. Germline V lookup: CDR1 SQVTM, CDR2 ANQGSEA. V lost 6 bases and J lost 4, with 15 bases in between. The length of the CDR3 is 13 residues. The CDR3 DNA reads TGCAGCGTGCGCGCGGAGGGCCTCTATGGCTACACCTTC. This gives the protein CSVRAEGLYGYTF.

On this clone itself: The junction departs from germline at one end; a sequencing error may be responsible. This chain joins TRBV7-8 and TRBJ1-5; D remains unclear. CDR1 SGHVS and CDR2 FQNEAQ come from the germline V gene. The CDR3 runs to 16 residues. CDR3 in amino acids: CASSYSHRYSNQLQHF. The CDR3 coding sequence is TGTGCCAGCAGCTACTCTCACCGATATAGCAATCAGCTCCAGCATTTT.

The chain combines TRBV4-1 with TRBJ2-7, with 10 bases fitting TRBD1. V lost 0 bases, J lost 3 bases, and 8 bases stayed unmatched. The CDR3 loop spans 17 amino acids. Germline values: CDR1 MGHRA, CDR2 YSYEKL. CDR3 sequence: CASSQEGWRTGGYEQYF. The CDR3 DNA is TGCGCCAGCAGCCAAGAAGGCTGGAGGACAGGGGGCTACGAGCAGTACTTC.

The CDR3, as DNA: TGTGCCAGCAGCCAAGTGACAGGAAACACCGGGGAGCTGTTTTTT. Protein: CASSQVTGNTGELFF. J is TRBJ2-2 and V is TRBV4-2; weak D call: TRBD1 (6 bases). CDR3 size: 15 residues. Per the germline V gene, CDR1 is LGHNA and CDR2 is YNFKEQ. V dropped 1 base and J dropped 2 bases, with 8 bases sitting between them.

V gene TRBV4-1 combines with J gene TRBJ1-1; TRBD1 is a possible D gene (5 bases). This CDR3 spans 15 amino acids. Germline values: CDR1 MGHRA, CDR2 YSYEKL. V gave up 0 bases and J gave up 8 bases, with 16 bases separating them. CDR3 bases: TGCGCCAGCAGCCAAGAATATGGGGCAGCCTCCGAAGCTTTCTTT. Translating gives CASSQEYGAASEAFF.

This sequence joins TRBV7-9 and TRBJ1-2; perhaps TRBD1 as D (6 bases). Germline CDR1 is SEHNR and CDR2 is FQNEAQ (reference sequence). V was shortened by 5 bases and J by 2 bases, with 18 bases between the two germline ends. There are 16 residues in the CDR3. CDR3 coding DNA: TGTGCCAGCAGCCCAGTGACGGGACACCAAAACTATGGCTACACCTTC. Protein sequence: CASSPVTGHQNYGYTF.

The rearrangement joins TRBV6-5 to TRBJ1-1; 7 nucleotides agree with TRBD1. After removal of 3 bases from V and 10 bases from J, the junction contained 14 bases not matched to a gene. CDR1 and CDR2 from the germline V gene are MNHEY and SVGAGI. The CDR3 spans 15 residues. CDR3 residues: CASSYAGTAFSGAFF. CDR3 in DNA: TGTGCCAGCAGTTATGCCGGGACAGCGTTCTCTGGAGCTTTCTTT.

CDR3 protein: CASSPEVATNEKLFF. CDR3 sequence (DNA): TGTGCCAGCAGTCCCGAGGTTGCAACTAATGAAAAACTGTTTTTT. The chain carries TRBV25-1 and TRBJ1-4; D remains ambiguous. This CDR3 comprises 15 residues. The V gene's germline CDR1 is MGHDK and CDR2 SYGVNS. V lost 5 bases and J 0 bases, leaving 10 bases between the germline ends.

This chain uses TRBV30 with TRBJ1-1; D might be TRBD1 (6 bases). The CDR3 length is 11 residues. V lost 2 bases to trimming and J lost 12 bases, with 13 bases between them. Germline loops: CDR1 GTSNPN, CDR2 SVGIG (reference sequence). CDR3 nucleotide sequence: TGTGCCTGGAGTCAGGGGCCAATGACTTTCTTT. The encoded protein is CAWSQGPMTFF. Variable domain in full (rest from reference TRBV30 and TRBJ1-1): SQTIHQWPATLVQPVGSPLSLECTVEGTSNPNLYWYRQAAGRGLQLLFYSVGIGQISSEVPQNLSASRPQDRQFILSSKKLLLSDSGFYLCAWSQGPMTFFGQGTRLTVV.

V and J are TRBV9 and TRBJ2-5; the match to TRBD2 covers 10 bases. The trim removed 3 bases at V and 1 base at J, leaving 3 bases unmatched. CDR3 size: 15 residues. The germline V gene encodes CDR1 SGDLS and CDR2 YYNGEE. The CDR3 loop reads CASSGSGRPQETQYF. The CDR3 bases are TGTGCCAGCAGCGGTAGCGGGAGGCCCCAAGAGACCCAGTACTTC.

This chain links TRBV13 with TRBJ2-1; 12 bases match TRBD1. Germline V gene lookup returns CDR1 PRHDT and CDR2 FYEKMQ (reference sequence). The CDR3 is 15 amino acids. The trim removed 5 bases at V and 10 bases at J, leaving 9 bases unmatched. This CDR3 reads CASSPNRDRGLEQFF. The CDR3 nucleotides are TGTGCCAGCAGCCCAAACCGGGACAGGGGGCTCGAGCAGTTCTTC. Together with reference TRBV13 and TRBJ2-1, the CDR3 gives the full variable domain: AAGVIQSPRHLIKEKRETATLKCYPIPRHDTVYWYQQGPGQDPQFLISFYEKMQSDKGSIPDRFSAQQFSDYHSELNMSSLELGDSALYFCASSPNRDRGLEQFFGPGTRLTVL.

The chain couples TRBV9 to TRBJ2-1; 10 nucleotides line up with TRBD1. CDR1 is SGDLS, CDR2 YYNGEE, per germline. V gave up 4 bases and J gave up 4 bases; unmatched junction bases: 5. This CDR3 is 15 amino acids long. The CDR3 DNA follows: TGTGCCAGCAGCCCCGACAGGGGGCGGTACAATGAGCAGTTCTTC. Translated: CASSPDRGRYNEQFF.

The V gene is TRBV27, the J gene TRBJ1-2, with D perhaps TRBD1 (6 bases). Germline V gene sequence: CDR1 MNHEY, CDR2 SMNVEV (reference sequence). The CDR3 has 16 amino acids. V lost 0 bases, J lost 5 bases, and 16 bases lay in between. This CDR3 is CASSLSLDSARYGYTF. CDR3 DNA: TGTGCCAGCAGTTTATCTTTGGACAGCGCTCGGTATGGCTACACCTTC.

The chain is built from TRBV7-4 and TRBJ1-2, with D hard to call. From germline, CDR1 is SGHVT and CDR2 SQSDAQ. The ends were cut back, 5 bases at V and 4 bases at J, with 11 bases in the middle. The CDR3 loop spans 13 amino acids. The CDR3 region is CASSPVWAYGYTF. DNA of the CDR3: TGTGCCAGCAGCCCTGTGTGGGCCTATGGCTACACCTTC.

The chain is built from TRBV7-8 and TRBJ2-2; tentatively, D is TRBD2 (5 bases). Germline V gene sequence: CDR1 SGHVS, CDR2 FQNEAQ. The CDR3 spans 14 residues. Trimming removed 0 bases from V and 8 bases from J, with 10 bases in between. The CDR3 sequence is CASSLARAEGELFF. As DNA, the CDR3 is TGTGCCAGCAGCTTAGCGCGGGCGGAGGGGGAGCTGTTTTTT. Full variable domain (rest looked up from reference TRBV7-8 and TRBJ2-2): GAGVSQSPRYKVAKRGQDVALRCDPISGHVSLFWYQQALGQGPEFLTYFQNEAQLDKSGLPSDRFFAERPEGSVSTLKIQRTQQEDSAVYLCASSLARAEGELFFGEGSRLTVL.

The chain employs TRBV13 and TRBJ2-7; 7 positions agree with TRBD2. There are 15 residues in the CDR3. V shed 4 bases and J 2 bases; nucleotides not matched to a gene: 8. Looked up from germline, CDR1 is PRHDT and CDR2 is FYEKMQ (reference sequence). CDR3 sequence (DNA): TGTGCCAGCAGCTCAACCGGGACTAAGCCCTACGAGCAGTACTTC. The encoded protein is CASSSTGTKPYEQYF.

To note about this clone: The identical CDR3 is also encoded by other nucleotide sequences in the sample. The chain uses TRBV6-5 and TRBJ1-5; D not resolved. The CDR3 extends over 14 amino acids. Germline V gives CDR1 MNHEY, CDR2 SVGAGI. Trimming cost V 0 bases and J 4 bases, with 7 bases left between them. The CDR3 reads CASSYSGGNQPQHF. The CDR3 DNA follows: TGTGCCAGCAGTTACTCGGGAGGGAATCAGCCCCAGCATTTT.

This chain uses TRBV1 with TRBJ2-7; the table's D call of TRBD2 was not tested on the DNA. TRBV1 is a pseudogene locus. This CDR3 has 12 residues. CDR3: CTMRTSYYEQYF. The CDR3 DNA sequence: TGCACCATGCGGACTTCATACTACGAGCAGTACTTC.

The rearrangement links TRBV9 to TRBJ1-1; TRBD1 might be the D (5 bases). CDR1 SGDLS and CDR2 YYNGEE come from the germline V gene. The CDR3 runs 16 residues. Between the trimmed V and J ends, which lost 2 bases and 4 bases, there was a span of 18 bases. The CDR3 DNA follows: TGTGCCAGCAGCGTTACGAACAGGCCTACGGTCACTGAAGCTTTCTTT. Translating it yields CASSVTNRPTVTEAFF. The variable domain in full, completed from reference TRBV9 and TRBJ1-1, reads DSGVTQTPKHLITATGQRVTLRCSPRSGDLSVYWYQQSLDQGLQFLIQYYNGEERAKGNILERFSAQQFPDLHSELNLSSLELGDSALYFCASSVTNRPTVTEAFFGQGTRLTVV.

The chain carries TRBV10-3 and TRBJ1-2; D unresolved. This CDR3 comprises 17 residues. Trimming left V 1 base short and J 0 bases short, with 15 bases between. Per the germline V gene, CDR1 is ENHRY and CDR2 is SYGVKD. CDR3 DNA sequence: TGTGCCATCAGTGAGTTCTATTACAGAAAATCTAACTATGGCTACACCTTC. Its protein is CAISEFYYRKSNYGYTF.

This chain uses TRBV13 with TRBJ2-5; D remains unclear. The CDR3 extends over 13 amino acids. Germline CDR1 is PRHDT and CDR2 is FYEKMQ (reference sequence). Trimming cost V 5 bases and J 5 bases, with 12 bases left between them. As DNA, the CDR3 is TGTGCCAGCAGCGAGAGAGGTGGTGAGACCCAGTACTTC. Its protein product is CASSERGGETQYF.

This clone was seen a few times. The rearrangement uses TRBV28 and TRBJ2-5; 9 positions agree with TRBD1. V shed 4 bases, J shed 6 bases, and the junction held 6 bases outside the gene matches. This CDR3 is 14 amino acids long. Germline V gene sequence: CDR1 MDHEN, CDR2 SYDVKM. This CDR3 reads CASSSDRGGQTQYF. CDR3 sequence (DNA): TGTGCCAGCAGTTCGGACAGGGGCGGGCAGACCCAGTACTTC.

This sequence joins TRBV7-6 and TRBJ2-7; TRBD1 is a possible D gene (5 bases). The V end was cut by 4 bases, the J end by 6 bases, with 13 bases between. Germline assignment: CDR1 SGHVS and CDR2 FNYEAQ. The CDR3 has 13 amino acids. This chain's CDR3 is CASSSSGLGEQYF. The CDR3 DNA reads as TGTGCCAGCAGCTCATCAGGGCTGGGCGAGCAGTACTTC.

The chain joins TRBV18 to TRBJ2-6; no clear D. Germline values: CDR1 KGHSH, CDR2 LQKENI. V lost 8 bases to trimming and J lost 0 bases, with 17 bases between them. The CDR3 runs 17 residues. DNA for the CDR3: TGTGCCAGCCCCATTTTTCAAGGCGGCTCTGGGGCCAACGTCCTGACTTTC. This encodes CASPIFQGGSGANVLTF. Based on the CDR3 plus reference TRBV18 and TRBJ2-6, the full variable domain is NAGVMQNPRHLVRRRGQEARLRCSPMKGHSHVYWYRQLPEEGLKFMVYLQKENIIDESGMPKERFSAEFPKEGPSILRIQQVVRGDSAAYFCASPIFQGGSGANVLTFGAGSRLTVL.